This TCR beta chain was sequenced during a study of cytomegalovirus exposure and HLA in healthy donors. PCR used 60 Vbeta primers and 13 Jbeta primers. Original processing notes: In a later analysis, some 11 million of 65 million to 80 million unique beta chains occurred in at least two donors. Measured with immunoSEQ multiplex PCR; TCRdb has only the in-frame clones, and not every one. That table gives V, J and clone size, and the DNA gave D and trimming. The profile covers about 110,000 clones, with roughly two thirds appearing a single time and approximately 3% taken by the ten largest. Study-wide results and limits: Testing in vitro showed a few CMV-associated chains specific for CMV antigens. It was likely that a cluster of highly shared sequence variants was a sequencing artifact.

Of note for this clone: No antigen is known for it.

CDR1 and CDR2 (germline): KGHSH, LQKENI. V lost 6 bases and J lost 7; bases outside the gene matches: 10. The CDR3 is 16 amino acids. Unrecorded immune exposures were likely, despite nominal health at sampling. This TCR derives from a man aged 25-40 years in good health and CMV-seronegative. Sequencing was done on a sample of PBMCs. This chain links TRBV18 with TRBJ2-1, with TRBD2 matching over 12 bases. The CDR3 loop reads CASSYLAGGPGNEQFF. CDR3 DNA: TGTGCCAGCTCTTATCTAGCGGGAGGGCCAGGTAATGAGCAGTTCTTC.